These T cell receptor beta chains were read from a single sample in a study of T cell responses to AZD1222 COVID-19 vaccine. Sequencing was performed with immunoSEQ multiplex PCR; in TCRdb, only in-frame clones are kept and a portion is missing. Here the sample spans 80,000 or so clones, nearly 85% being singletons. Material: peripheral blood, obtained on day 0 of AZD1222 vaccination. These receptors were obtained from an adult in good health. CDR3s include the opening cysteine and the closing phenylalanine or tryptophan. The D gene is left open where the match is weak. Clone size is stated in some rows and not others, as once, few, many or a class when expanded.

NA	TRBV6-1	TRBJ1-4	NA	TGTGCCAGCAGTGAACAGGTTTCTAATGAAAAACTGTTTTTT	CASSEQVSNEKLFF
NA	TRBV11-1	TRBJ2-1	NA	TGTGCCAGCAGCTTAGTGGGGGGAAAGGGCAATGAGCAGTTCTTC	CASSLVGGKGNEQFF
NA	TRBV6-5	TRBJ1-1	NA	TGTGCCAGCAGTTATGGCGACACTGAAGCTTTCTTT	CASSYGDTEAFF
NA	TRBV2	TRBJ2-1	TRBD1	TGTGCCAGCAGCGATTCTGGGACAGGGGGCCACAATGAGCAGTTCTTC	CASSDSGTGGHNEQFF
NA	TRBV6-2/TRBV6-3	TRBJ2-3	TRBD2	TGTGCCAGCAGTTACCTAGTAGCGGGGAAAACGATAGATACGCAGTATTTT	CASSYLVAGKTIDTQYF
NA	TRBV5-1	TRBJ2-5	TRBD1	TGCGCCAGCAGCTCACTCACAGGGGGTGGGCAGTCAGAGACCCAGTACTTC	CASSSLTGGGQSETQYF
NA	TRBV5-5	TRBJ1-1	TRBD1	TGTGCCAGCAGCTTGGGGTGGAGACAGGGGCCGGGGACTGAAGCTTTCTTT	CASSLGWRQGPGTEAFF
NA	TRBV5-1	TRBJ1-6	NA	TGCGCCAGCAGCTCCGGGACACCCAACCCTCCTTCACCCCTCCACTTT	CASSSGTPNPPSPLHF
NA	TRBV9	TRBJ1-4	NA	TGTGCCAGCAGCATCTCGACAGGTCTCGATGAAAAACTGTTTTTT	CASSISTGLDEKLFF
NA	TRBV6-4	TRBJ2-4	NA	TGTGCCAGCAGACCGATCGACGGACCAGCCAAAAACATTCAGTACTTC	CASRPIDGPAKNIQYF
NA	TRBV19	TRBJ2-3	NA	TGTGCCAGTAGTATTAGGTCTAGTGCTGGAGATACGCAGTATTTT	CASSIRSSAGDTQYF
NA	TRBV27	TRBJ1-5	NA	TGTGCCAGCAGGACGAGCAATCAGCCCCAGCATTTT	CASRTSNQPQHF
NA	TRBV2	TRBJ1-1	NA	TGTGCCAGCAGTGAGGAGAGATGGGCAGAAGCTTTCTTT	CASSEERWAEAFF
NA	TRBV19	TRBJ2-1	TRBD1	TGTGCCAGCCATTTCAGGGGGCGGTACAATGAGCAGTTCTTC	CASHFRGRYNEQFF
NA	TRBV18	TRBJ1-2	NA	TGTGCCAGCTCACTGGGGGAGGATACATACTATGGCTACACCTTC	CASSLGEDTYYGYTF
NA	TRBV3-1/TRBV3-2	TRBJ1-3	NA	TGTGCCAGCAGCCAAGAGGGGGGCTCTGGAAACACCATATATTTT	CASSQEGGSGNTIYF
NA	TRBV5-1	TRBJ1-1	TRBD1	TGCGCCAGCAGCTTGGGAGCCGGGACAGGGGGCGGGGGTTACACTGAAGCTTTCTTT	CASSLGAGTGGGGYTEAFF
NA	TRBV27	TRBJ2-7	NA	TGTGCCAGCAGTTCAGGGTGGGGGCGAGGAAGCTCCTACGAGCAGTACTTC	CASSSGWGRGSSYEQYF
NA	TRBV11-2	TRBJ1-1	TRBD1	TGTGCCAGCAGCTTTGGCTCTTGGTTGGGACAGGGCACTGAAGCTTTCTTT	CASSFGSWLGQGTEAFF
NA	TRBV3-1/TRBV3-2	TRBJ1-2	NA	TGTGCCAGCAGCCAAGGACCCTTCGGGAGGGGTGGTGGCTACACCTTC	CASSQGPFGRGGGYTF
NA	TRBV19	TRBJ2-7	TRBD1	TGTGCCAGCTCCGGGACAGAGTACGAGCAGTACTTC	CASSGTEYEQYF
NA	TRBV5-1	TRBJ2-7	NA	TGCGCCAGCAGCCCCAGACCAGGGGACGGGGCCGAGCAGTACTTC	CASSPRPGDGAEQYF
NA	TRBV4-2	TRBJ1-6	NA	TGTGCCAGCAGCAACGACCACAGGGTCGGGGCCTATAATTCACCCCTCCACTTT	CASSNDHRVGAYNSPLHF
once	TRBV9	TRBJ1-6	NA	TGTGCCAGCAGCAAGACAGGAGACCCTAATTCACCCCTCCACTTT	CASSKTGDPNSPLHF
NA	TRBV12-5	TRBJ2-5	TRBD2	TGTGCTAGTGGTTCGGGGGGATGGGAGACCCAGTACTTC	CASGSGGWETQYF
NA	TRBV14	TRBJ1-2	NA	TGTGCCAGCAGCCAAGATGCAGTTACCGGCTACACCTTC	CASSQDAVTGYTF
NA	TRBV9	TRBJ1-5	NA	TGTGCCAGCAGCGTAGGCCCGGGACTCGGCAATCAGCCCCAGCATTTT	CASSVGPGLGNQPQHF
NA	TRBV18	TRBJ1-6	TRBD1	TGTGCCAGCTCACCGGAAGACAGGGGCCCCCGGGGTTCACCCCTCCACTTT	CASSPEDRGPRGSPLHF
NA	TRBV4-3	TRBJ1-2	NA	TGCGCCAGCAGCCAAGAAGTCCAGGGGCCCTCCTATGGCTACACCTTC	CASSQEVQGPSYGYTF
NA	TRBV9	TRBJ1-4	TRBD1	TGTGCCAGCAGGCGAAACGAGGGGGCAGGTAATGAAAAACTGTTTTTT	CASRRNEGAGNEKLFF